These T cell receptor beta chains were read from a single sample in a study of blood T cells in healthy people across ages. TCRdb recomputed calls from the 5' RACE reads with MiXCR, one row per CDR3 protein. Among about 1 million distinct CDR3 sequences listed, under 45% were seen once. Sequencing was performed on blood. These receptors all come from a woman aged 60-75 years in good health. CDR3s include the opening cysteine and the closing phenylalanine or tryptophan. Fields, in order: J gene, V gene, clone size, D gene, CDR3 protein, CDR3 DNA. The D gene is left open where the match is weak. Size tells how often a clone was seen (once, few, many) or the class of an expanded clone, and some rows leave it out.

j_call: TRBJ1-3
v_call: TRBV10-3
clone_size: once
d_call: TRBD1
cdr3_aa: CAISESRDSTGNTIYF
cdr3_nt: TGTGCCATCAGTGAGTCCCGGGACAGTACTGGAAACACCATATATTTT

j_call: TRBJ2-3
v_call: TRBV23-1
clone_size: NA
d_call: TRBD1
cdr3_aa: CASSLSDRTSTDTQYF
cdr3_nt: TGCGCCAGCAGCCTATCGGACAGGACCAGCACAGATACGCAGTATTTT

j_call: TRBJ2-5
v_call: TRBV7-9
clone_size: few
d_call: TRBD1
cdr3_aa: CASREQGAGNNEQYF
cdr3_nt: TGTGCCAGCAGGGAACAGGGGGCGGGTAACAATGAGCAGTACTTC

j_call: TRBJ2-5
v_call: TRBV6-5
clone_size: few
d_call: NA
cdr3_aa: CASSHARYF
cdr3_nt: TGTGCCAGCAGCCACGCCAGGTACTTC

j_call: TRBJ2-7
v_call: TRBV27
clone_size: few
d_call: NA
cdr3_aa: CASRAGQPYEQYF
cdr3_nt: TGTGCCAGCAGGGCGGGACAACCCTACGAGCAGTACTTC

j_call: TRBJ2-7
v_call: TRBV9
clone_size: NA
d_call: TRBD1
cdr3_aa: CASSVSPGQGADEQYF
cdr3_nt: TGTGCCAGCAGCGTGTCCCCGGGACAGGGGGCTGACGAGCAGTACTTC

j_call: TRBJ1-2
v_call: TRBV5-6
clone_size: NA
d_call: NA
cdr3_aa: CASSWDNRGYTF
cdr3_nt: TGTGCCAGCAGCTGGGACAATCGTGGCTACACCTTC

j_call: TRBJ2-1
v_call: TRBV2
clone_size: NA
d_call: NA
cdr3_aa: CASRRGTGSYNEQFF
cdr3_nt: TGTGCCAGCAGGAGGGGGACGGGCTCCTACAATGAGCAGTTCTTC

j_call: TRBJ2-1
v_call: TRBV27
clone_size: NA
d_call: NA
cdr3_aa: CASSLEPRTPNEQFF
cdr3_nt: TGTGCCAGCAGTTTAGAGCCTAGGACCCCCAATGAGCAGTTCTTC

j_call: TRBJ1-1
v_call: TRBV29-1
clone_size: few
d_call: TRBD1
cdr3_aa: CSVTPVGQGAMGTEAFF
cdr3_nt: TGCAGCGTCACCCCGGTCGGGCAGGGGGCTATGGGGACTGAAGCTTTCTTT

j_call: TRBJ1-5
v_call: TRBV7-3
clone_size: NA
d_call: NA
cdr3_aa: CASSSGVLWDQPQHF
cdr3_nt: TGTGCCAGCAGCTCAGGGGTTCTTTGGGATCAGCCCCAGCATTTT

j_call: TRBJ2-7
v_call: TRBV5-1
clone_size: NA
d_call: NA
cdr3_aa: CASSPKTGTLTYEQYF
cdr3_nt: TGCGCCAGCAGCCCAAAGACAGGCACGCTAACCTACGAGCAGTACTTC

j_call: TRBJ2-1
v_call: TRBV15
clone_size: NA
d_call: TRBD2
cdr3_aa: CATSRVGSGNWNEQFF
cdr3_nt: TGTGCCACCAGCAGAGTGGGTAGCGGGAACTGGAATGAGCAGTTCTTC

j_call: TRBJ1-4
v_call: TRBV12-3/TRBV12-4
clone_size: NA
d_call: TRBD1
cdr3_aa: CASSLDRDREKLFF
cdr3_nt: TGTGCCAGCAGTTTAGACAGGGACAGGGAAAAACTGTTTTTT

j_call: TRBJ1-2
v_call: TRBV28
clone_size: few
d_call: NA
cdr3_aa: CASSLYRGYGYTF
cdr3_nt: TGTGCCAGCAGTTTATATCGTGGCTATGGCTACACCTTC

j_call: TRBJ2-7
v_call: TRBV6-5
clone_size: few
d_call: NA
cdr3_aa: CASSYPGASRREQYF
cdr3_nt: TGTGCCAGCAGTTACCCTGGTGCTAGCCGTCGCGAGCAGTACTTC

j_call: TRBJ2-1
v_call: TRBV2
clone_size: NA
d_call: TRBD1
cdr3_aa: CASSDYGTGGLNEQFF
cdr3_nt: TGTGCCAGCAGTGATTATGGGACAGGGGGCCTCAATGAGCAGTTCTTC

j_call: TRBJ1-5
v_call: TRBV27
clone_size: once
d_call: NA
cdr3_aa: CASSLSLLGDQPQHF
cdr3_nt: TGTGCCAGCAGTTTATCCCTATTAGGCGATCAGCCCCAGCATTTT

j_call: TRBJ1-1
v_call: TRBV12-3/TRBV12-4
clone_size: NA
d_call: TRBD1
cdr3_aa: CASSSPGQGLTEAFF
cdr3_nt: TGTGCCAGCAGTTCGCCGGGACAGGGTCTCACTGAAGCTTTCTTT

j_call: TRBJ1-1
v_call: TRBV7-2
clone_size: NA
d_call: NA
cdr3_aa: CASSLGRAAATEAFF
cdr3_nt: TGTGCCAGCAGCTTAGGAAGGGCGGCGGCCACTGAAGCTTTCTTT

j_call: TRBJ1-5
v_call: TRBV27
clone_size: NA
d_call: NA
cdr3_aa: CASSLSLDSWNQPQHF
cdr3_nt: TGTGCCAGCAGTTTATCGTTGGACAGTTGGAATCAGCCCCAGCATTTT

j_call: TRBJ2-7
v_call: TRBV29-1
clone_size: many
d_call: NA
cdr3_aa: CSVELGASYEQYF
cdr3_nt: TGCAGCGTTGAGTTGGGGGCCTCCTACGAGCAGTACTTC

j_call: TRBJ2-4
v_call: TRBV28
clone_size: NA
d_call: NA
cdr3_aa: CASSLGVSKNIQYF
cdr3_nt: TGTGCCAGCAGTTTGGGGGTATCCAAAAACATTCAGTACTTC

j_call: TRBJ2-2
v_call: TRBV10-3
clone_size: NA
d_call: TRBD2
cdr3_aa: CAISRGTSGRTTGELFF
cdr3_nt: TGTGCCATCTCCAGGGGGACTAGCGGGAGAACCACCGGGGAGCTGTTTTTT

j_call: TRBJ2-1
v_call: TRBV4-2
clone_size: NA
d_call: TRBD2
cdr3_aa: CASSPRLAGGEQFF
cdr3_nt: TGTGCCAGCAGCCCGCGACTAGCGGGAGGGGAGCAGTTCTTC

j_call: TRBJ2-7
v_call: TRBV6-5
clone_size: NA
d_call: NA
cdr3_aa: CASSLLPGPHYEQYF
cdr3_nt: TGTGCCAGCAGCCTCCTCCCGGGGCCCCACTACGAGCAGTACTTC

j_call: TRBJ1-2
v_call: TRBV20-1
clone_size: few
d_call: TRBD1
cdr3_aa: CSAPGQGTTYGYTF
cdr3_nt: TGCAGTGCCCCGGGACAGGGGACCACTTATGGCTACACCTTC

j_call: TRBJ2-1
v_call: TRBV4-3
clone_size: NA
d_call: NA
cdr3_aa: CASSQEDTSSSYNEQFF
cdr3_nt: TGCGCCAGCAGCCAGGAGGACACTTCTAGCTCCTACAATGAGCAGTTCTTC

j_call: TRBJ2-7
v_call: TRBV10-3
clone_size: NA
d_call: NA
cdr3_aa: CAISLPGSYEQYF
cdr3_nt: TGTGCCATCAGTCTCCCGGGGTCCTACGAGCAGTACTTC

j_call: TRBJ2-7
v_call: TRBV6-1
clone_size: NA
d_call: TRBD2
cdr3_aa: CASSGRLAGSYEQYF
cdr3_nt: TGTGCCAGCAGTGGGAGACTAGCGGGCTCCTACGAGCAGTACTTC

j_call: TRBJ2-3
v_call: TRBV7-3
clone_size: NA
d_call: TRBD1
cdr3_aa: CASSKKPGQGITDTQYF
cdr3_nt: TGTGCCAGCAGCAAAAAACCGGGACAGGGGATTACAGATACGCAGTATTTT

j_call: TRBJ2-1
v_call: TRBV27
clone_size: NA
d_call: NA
cdr3_aa: CASSFNRAGDEQFF
cdr3_nt: TGTGCCAGCAGTTTTAACAGGGCTGGGGATGAGCAGTTCTTC

j_call: TRBJ2-7
v_call: TRBV11-2
clone_size: few
d_call: NA
cdr3_aa: CASRNISSYEQYF
cdr3_nt: TGTGCCAGCAGAAACATCTCCTCCTACGAGCAGTACTTC

j_call: TRBJ2-7
v_call: TRBV14
clone_size: NA
d_call: TRBD2
cdr3_aa: CASSQARGGWQYF
cdr3_nt: TGTGCCAGCAGCCAAGCACGGGGGGGGTGGCAGTACTTC

j_call: TRBJ2-6
v_call: TRBV9
clone_size: NA
d_call: TRBD1
cdr3_aa: CASSVNPGQGFSGANVLTF
cdr3_nt: TGTGCCAGCAGCGTAAACCCGGGACAGGGCTTCTCTGGGGCCAACGTCCTGACTTTC

j_call: TRBJ1-1
v_call: TRBV7-2
clone_size: NA
d_call: TRBD1
cdr3_aa: CASSLFNDRETEAFF
cdr3_nt: TGTGCCAGCAGCTTATTTAACGACAGGGAAACTGAAGCTTTCTTT

j_call: TRBJ2-5
v_call: TRBV14
clone_size: few
d_call: NA
cdr3_aa: CASSQEYGRKTQYF
cdr3_nt: TGTGCCAGCAGCCAAGAATACGGACGAAAGACCCAGTACTTC

j_call: TRBJ2-7
v_call: TRBV27
clone_size: NA
d_call: NA
cdr3_aa: CASSRTVNEQYF
cdr3_nt: TGTGCCAGCAGCCGGACTGTCAATGAGCAGTACTTC

j_call: TRBJ1-5
v_call: TRBV7-8
clone_size: NA
d_call: TRBD1
cdr3_aa: CVSSAGDRGRDQPQHF
cdr3_nt: TGTGTCAGCAGCGCCGGGGACAGGGGGCGAGATCAGCCCCAGCATTTT

j_call: TRBJ1-5
v_call: TRBV3-1
clone_size: NA
d_call: NA
cdr3_aa: CASSQFNQPQHF
cdr3_nt: TGTGCCAGCAGCCAATTCAATCAGCCCCAGCATTTT

j_call: TRBJ2-7
v_call: TRBV7-2
clone_size: NA
d_call: TRBD1
cdr3_aa: CASSFDRGENEQYF
cdr3_nt: TGTGCCAGCAGCTTTGACAGGGGGGAGAACGAGCAGTACTTC

j_call: TRBJ2-3
v_call: TRBV5-1
clone_size: NA
d_call: TRBD1
cdr3_aa: CASSTRDRRTDTQYF
cdr3_nt: TGCGCCAGCAGCACCCGGGACAGACGAACAGATACGCAGTATTTT

j_call: TRBJ2-7
v_call: TRBV29-1
clone_size: NA
d_call: TRBD2
cdr3_aa: CSVEASGTYEQYF
cdr3_nt: TGCAGCGTTGAGGCTAGCGGGACCTACGAGCAGTACTTC

j_call: TRBJ1-2
v_call: TRBV29-1
clone_size: NA
d_call: NA
cdr3_aa: CSVGGAGANYGYTF
cdr3_nt: TGCAGCGTTGGGGGGGCAGGGGCGAACTATGGCTACACCTTC

j_call: TRBJ2-7
v_call: TRBV29-1
clone_size: many
d_call: TRBD1
cdr3_aa: CSVRDRGPYEQYF
cdr3_nt: TGCAGCGTGAGGGACAGGGGGCCCTACGAGCAGTACTTC

j_call: TRBJ2-7
v_call: TRBV12-3/TRBV12-4
clone_size: NA
d_call: NA
cdr3_aa: CASTARGVAYEQYF
cdr3_nt: TGTGCCAGCACCGCCAGGGGAGTTGCCTACGAGCAGTACTTC

j_call: TRBJ2-7
v_call: TRBV20-1
clone_size: NA
d_call: NA
cdr3_aa: CSAPGISYEQYF
cdr3_nt: TGCAGTGCACCCGGGATCTCCTACGAGCAGTACTTC

j_call: TRBJ2-1
v_call: TRBV2
clone_size: NA
d_call: TRBD2
cdr3_aa: CASRRLAGGREQFF
cdr3_nt: TGTGCCAGCAGGAGACTAGCGGGAGGCCGCGAGCAGTTCTTC

j_call: TRBJ2-5
v_call: TRBV12-3/TRBV12-4
clone_size: NA
d_call: TRBD2
cdr3_aa: CASSLRLAGGKETQYF
cdr3_nt: TGTGCCAGCAGTTTACGGCTAGCGGGAGGAAAAGAGACCCAGTACTTC

j_call: TRBJ2-1
v_call: TRBV20-1
clone_size: NA
d_call: TRBD2
cdr3_aa: CSAASGGLTSYNEQFF
cdr3_nt: TGCAGTGCAGCAAGCGGGGGCCTTACCTCCTACAATGAGCAGTTCTTC

j_call: TRBJ2-4
v_call: TRBV12-5
clone_size: NA
d_call: NA
cdr3_aa: CASGLKGPKNIQYF
cdr3_nt: TGTGCTAGTGGTTTAAAGGGGCCCAAAAACATTCAGTACTTC

j_call: TRBJ2-5
v_call: TRBV3-1
clone_size: NA
d_call: TRBD2
cdr3_aa: CASSQVTSGGETQYF
cdr3_nt: TGTGCCAGCAGCCAAGTGACTAGCGGGGGGGAGACCCAGTACTTC

j_call: TRBJ2-7
v_call: TRBV28
clone_size: NA
d_call: TRBD1
cdr3_aa: CASSLSSWGTGSYEQYF
cdr3_nt: TGTGCCAGCAGTTTATCTAGTTGGGGGACAGGGTCGTACGAGCAGTACTTC

j_call: TRBJ1-1
v_call: TRBV5-4
clone_size: NA
d_call: NA
cdr3_aa: CASSLGGGSTEAFF
cdr3_nt: TGTGCCAGCAGCTTAGGGGGTGGGAGCACTGAAGCTTTCTTT

j_call: TRBJ2-3
v_call: TRBV6-1
clone_size: few
d_call: NA
cdr3_aa: CASSLTNSGTDTQYF
cdr3_nt: TGTGCCAGCAGCCTGACTAATTCTGGGACAGATACGCAGTATTTT

j_call: TRBJ2-7
v_call: TRBV12-3/TRBV12-4
clone_size: NA
d_call: NA
cdr3_aa: CASSLQAAREQYF
cdr3_nt: TGTGCCAGCAGTTTACAGGCCGCTCGGGAGCAGTACTTC

j_call: TRBJ2-5
v_call: TRBV2
clone_size: NA
d_call: NA
cdr3_aa: CASAQTTGNEQYF
cdr3_nt: TGTGCCAGCGCACAGACTACTGGGAATGAGCAGTACTTC

j_call: TRBJ1-6
v_call: TRBV12-3/TRBV12-4
clone_size: NA
d_call: TRBD1
cdr3_aa: CASSLATGGSDSPLHF
cdr3_nt: TGTGCCAGCAGTTTAGCTACAGGGGGCTCCGATTCACCCCTCCACTTT

j_call: TRBJ2-3
v_call: TRBV19
clone_size: NA
d_call: NA
cdr3_aa: CASSIETAGRGTDTQYF
cdr3_nt: TGTGCCAGTAGTATAGAAACGGCGGGGAGGGGGACAGATACGCAGTATTTT